This T cell receptor beta chain is from a study of shared clonotypes between healthy human individuals. As defined, naive CD8 cells were CD45RO-negative and positively selected for CCR7, with terminally differentiated effector memory CD45RA+ cells excluded. Note on this clone: The sample contains more than one DNA sequence encoding this CDR3.

The CDR3 extends over 12 amino acids. Germline loops: CDR1 SGHAT, CDR2 FQNNGV. Trimming left V 1 base short and J 1 base short, with 2 bases between. The table came from immunoSEQ multiplex PCR; TCRdb's copy has only in-frame clones and leaves some out. This table holds about 2.2 million clones, about 93% found once. The receptor's source is a man aged 18 to 30 in good health. Some clones in this sample may be carry-over from other donors' samples. The sample comprised naive CD8+ T cells from PBMCs. V usage is TRBV11-2 and J usage is TRBJ2-7; D ambiguous. CDR3 in amino acids: CASSLGSYEQYF. CDR3 bases: TGTGCCAGCAGCTTAGGGTCCTACGAGCAGTACTTC.